The 7 T cell receptor beta chains in this list originate from one sample, sequenced in a study of blood T cell repertoires in COVID-19. Clones were sequenced by immunoSEQ multiplex PCR, and TCRdb holds only the in-frame ones, with some missing. In the table there are 250,000 to 350,000 clones, approximately 84% of which are singletons. Sequencing was done on a sample of peripheral blood. All receptors come from a human donor with COVID-19, enrolled during active disease. The donor label of this sample is uncertain.

The CDR3 spells CASSPRGSSNQPQHF. In DNA form, the CDR3 reads TGTGCCAGCAGCCCCCGGGGGTCCAGCAATCAGCCCCAGCATTTT. The chain uses TRBV6-5 and TRBJ1-5; a weak D match, TRBD1 (5 bases). Germline-derived CDR1 and CDR2 are MNHEY and SVGAGI. V lost 6 bases and J lost 1, with 13 bases in between. This CDR3 is built from 15 residues.

CDR3 nucleotides: TGTGCCAGCAGCTCCCCAGGTAGATGGAACGAGCAGTACTTC. Translation gives CASSSPGRWNEQYF. The chain joins TRBV28 to TRBJ2-7, with D uncertain. CDR3 size: 14 residues. The germline CDR1 and CDR2 sequences are MDHEN and SYDVKM. V lost 6 bases and J 5 bases, leaving 17 bases between the germline ends.

This clone was detected only a few times. The chain has TRBV6-1 and TRBJ1-2, with unresolved D. V lost 1 base, J lost 8 bases, and 17 bases lay in between. CDR3 size: 15 residues. Germline CDR1 is MNHNS and CDR2 is SASEGT. Written as DNA, the CDR3 is TGTGCCAGCAGTGAAGTATTCGGGGAAGCAAGAGGCTACACCTTC. Translated: CASSEVFGEARGYTF.

The chain has TRBV30 and TRBJ2-1; a possible D gene is TRBD2 (5 bases). Trimming took off 1 base at V and 10 bases at J, with 11 bases between the two ends. The CDR3 is 12 residues long. Germline CDR1 and CDR2: GTSNPN and SVGIG (reference sequence). The CDR3 spells CAWSGRLPEQFF. The CDR3 DNA is TGTGCCTGGAGTGGTCGACTACCCGAGCAGTTCTTC.

V is TRBV9 and J is TRBJ1-1; D remains ambiguous. Germline CDR1 is SGDLS and CDR2 is YYNGEE. V dropped 2 bases and J dropped 7 bases, with 15 bases sitting between them. The CDR3 length is 14 residues. The DNA for the CDR3 is TGTGCCAGCAGCGTCCGGGATATGATGAATGAAGCTTTCTTT. Amino acids: CASSVRDMMNEAFF.

This clone was seen a single time. This rearrangement joins TRBV18 to TRBJ1-4; TRBD1 aligns across 10 bases. The length of the CDR3 is 14 residues. Trimming took 6 bases from V and 6 from J; bases not matched to a gene: 4. CDR1 is KGHSH, CDR2 LQKENI, per germline. The CDR3 here is CASSPDRGYEKLFF. CDR3 DNA sequence: TGTGCCAGCTCTCCGGACAGGGGGTATGAAAAACTGTTTTTT.

The CDR3: CASSSPRDRGSNVLTF. The CDR3 DNA is TGTGCCAGCAGCTCCCCCCGGGACAGGGGTTCCAACGTCCTGACTTTC. The chain links TRBV11-1 to TRBJ2-6; 10 bases line up with TRBD1. This CDR3 contains 16 residues. Looked up from germline, CDR1 is SGHAT and CDR2 is FQDESV (reference sequence). The V segment lost 4 bases and the J segment 8 bases; nucleotides outside the gene matches: 8.